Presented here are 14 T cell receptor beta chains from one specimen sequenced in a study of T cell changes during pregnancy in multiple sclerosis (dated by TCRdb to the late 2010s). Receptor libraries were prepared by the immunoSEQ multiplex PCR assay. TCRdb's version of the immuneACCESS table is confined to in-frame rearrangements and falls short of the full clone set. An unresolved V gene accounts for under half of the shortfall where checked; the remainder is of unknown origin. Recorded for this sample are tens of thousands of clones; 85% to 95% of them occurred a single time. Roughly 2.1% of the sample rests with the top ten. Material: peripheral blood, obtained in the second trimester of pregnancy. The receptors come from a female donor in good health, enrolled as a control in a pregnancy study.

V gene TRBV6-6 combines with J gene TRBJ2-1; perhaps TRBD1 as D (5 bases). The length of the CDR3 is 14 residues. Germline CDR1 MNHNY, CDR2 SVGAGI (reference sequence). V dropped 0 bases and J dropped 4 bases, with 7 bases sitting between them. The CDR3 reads CASSYSRQYNEQFF. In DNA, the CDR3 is TGTGCCAGCAGTTACTCGAGACAGTACAATGAGCAGTTCTTC.

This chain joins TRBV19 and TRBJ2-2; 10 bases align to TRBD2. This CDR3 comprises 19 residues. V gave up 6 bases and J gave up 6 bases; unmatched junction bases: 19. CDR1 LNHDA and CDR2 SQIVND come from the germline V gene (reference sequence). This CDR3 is CASSPPRGVAGGRSGELFF. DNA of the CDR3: TGTGCCAGTAGCCCCCCCCGGGGGGTAGCGGGGGGAAGGTCCGGGGAGCTGTTTTTT.

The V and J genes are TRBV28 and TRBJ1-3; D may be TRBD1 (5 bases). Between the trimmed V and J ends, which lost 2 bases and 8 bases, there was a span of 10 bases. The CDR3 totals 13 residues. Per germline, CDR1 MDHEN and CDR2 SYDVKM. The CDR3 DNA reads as TGTGCCAGCAGTTTAGCCAGGGAGGACACCATATATTTT. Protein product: CASSLAREDTIYF.

The CDR3 nucleotides read TGTGCCAGTGCGGTGGGACTAGCGGGGGGGAGGGATACGCAGTATTTT. This translates into CASAVGLAGGRDTQYF. The chain employs TRBV28 and TRBJ2-3; TRBD2 agrees at 16 bases. The CDR3 covers 16 residues. CDR1 is MDHEN, CDR2 SYDVKM, per germline. V was pared by 9 bases and J by 6 bases, with 9 bases of the junction left unmatched.

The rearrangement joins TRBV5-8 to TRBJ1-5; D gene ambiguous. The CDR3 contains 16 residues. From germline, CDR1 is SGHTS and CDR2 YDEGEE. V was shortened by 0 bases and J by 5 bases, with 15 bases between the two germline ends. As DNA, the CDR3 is TGTGCCAGCAGCTTGGGGGTCGGTGATCAGGATCAGCCCCAGCATTTT. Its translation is CASSLGVGDQDQPQHF.

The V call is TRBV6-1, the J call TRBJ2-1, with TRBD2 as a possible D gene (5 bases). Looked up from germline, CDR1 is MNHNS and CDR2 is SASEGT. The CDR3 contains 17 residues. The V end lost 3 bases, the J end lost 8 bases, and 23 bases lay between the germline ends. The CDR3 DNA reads TGTGCCAGCAGTGACCGGGATTCTATAGTGAAGCTCGATGAGCAGTTCTTC. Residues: CASSDRDSIVKLDEQFF.

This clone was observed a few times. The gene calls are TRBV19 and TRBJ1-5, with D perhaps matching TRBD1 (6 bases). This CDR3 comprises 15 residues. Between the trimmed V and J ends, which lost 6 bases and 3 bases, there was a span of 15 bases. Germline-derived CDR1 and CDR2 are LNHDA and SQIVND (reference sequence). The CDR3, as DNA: TGTGCCAGTAGAACTACAGGGTGGGTCAATCAGCCCCAGCATTTT. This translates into CASRTTGWVNQPQHF.

CDR3 DNA sequence: TGTGCCAGCGGGGGGGAGGCAGATACGCAGTATTTT. Encoded protein: CASGGEADTQYF. V is TRBV2 and J is TRBJ2-3; the match to TRBD2 covers 7 bases. This CDR3 is 12 amino acids long. CDR1 and CDR2 (germline): SNHLY, FYNNEI. V trimming: 8 bases; J trimming: 4 bases; junction bases outside the gene matches: 3.

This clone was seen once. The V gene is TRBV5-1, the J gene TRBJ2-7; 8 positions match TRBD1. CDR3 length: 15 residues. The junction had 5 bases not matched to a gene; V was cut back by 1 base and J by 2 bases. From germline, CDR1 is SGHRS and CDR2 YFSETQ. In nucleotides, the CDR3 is TGCGCCAGCAGCTTGATCTCAGGGGGCCCCTACGAGCAGTACTTC. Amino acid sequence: CASSLISGGPYEQYF.

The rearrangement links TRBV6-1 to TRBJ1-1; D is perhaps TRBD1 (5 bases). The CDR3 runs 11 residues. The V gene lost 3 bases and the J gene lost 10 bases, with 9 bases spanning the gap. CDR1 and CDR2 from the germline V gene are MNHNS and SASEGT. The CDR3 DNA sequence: TGTGCCAGCAGTGATTGGGGGGTAGCTTTCTTT. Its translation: CASSDWGVAFF.

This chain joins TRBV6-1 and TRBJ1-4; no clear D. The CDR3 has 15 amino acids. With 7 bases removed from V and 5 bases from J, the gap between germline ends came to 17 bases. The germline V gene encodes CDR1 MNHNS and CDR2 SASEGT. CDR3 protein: CASIVRERENEKLFF. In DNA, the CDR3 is TGTGCCAGCATCGTTAGGGAGCGAGAGAATGAAAAACTGTTTTTT.

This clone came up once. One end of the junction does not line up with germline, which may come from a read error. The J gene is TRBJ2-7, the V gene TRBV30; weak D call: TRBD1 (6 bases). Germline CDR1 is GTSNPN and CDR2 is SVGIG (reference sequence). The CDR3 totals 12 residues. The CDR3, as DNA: TGTGCCTGGAGGGACCCCCCAGGGACAATCCTCTTC. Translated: CAWRDPPGTILF.

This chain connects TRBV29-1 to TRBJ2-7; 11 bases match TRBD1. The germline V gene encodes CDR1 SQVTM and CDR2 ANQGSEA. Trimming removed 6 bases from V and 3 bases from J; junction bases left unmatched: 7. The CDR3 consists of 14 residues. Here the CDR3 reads CSVAPGQGVYEQYF. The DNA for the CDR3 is TGCAGCGTAGCACCGGGACAGGGGGTCTACGAGCAGTACTTC.

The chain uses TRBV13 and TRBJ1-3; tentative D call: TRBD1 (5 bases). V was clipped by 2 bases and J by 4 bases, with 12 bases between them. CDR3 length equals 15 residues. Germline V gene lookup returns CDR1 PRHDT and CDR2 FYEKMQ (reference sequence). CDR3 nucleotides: TGTGCCAGCAGCTTAATGTCAGGGATGGGAAACACCATATATTTT. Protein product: CASSLMSGMGNTIYF.